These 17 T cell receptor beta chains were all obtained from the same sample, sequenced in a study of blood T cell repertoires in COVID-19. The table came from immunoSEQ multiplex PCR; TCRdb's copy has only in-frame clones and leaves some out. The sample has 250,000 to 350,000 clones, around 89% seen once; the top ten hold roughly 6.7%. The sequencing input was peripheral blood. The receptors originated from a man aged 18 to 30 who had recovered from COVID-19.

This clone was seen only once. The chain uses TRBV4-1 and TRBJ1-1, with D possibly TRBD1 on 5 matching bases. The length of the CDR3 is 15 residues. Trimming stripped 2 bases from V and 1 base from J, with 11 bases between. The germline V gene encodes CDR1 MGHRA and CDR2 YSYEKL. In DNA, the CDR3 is TGCGCCAGCAGCCAATCCCAGGGCGAGAACACTGAAGCTTTCTTT. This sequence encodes CASSQSQGENTEAFF.

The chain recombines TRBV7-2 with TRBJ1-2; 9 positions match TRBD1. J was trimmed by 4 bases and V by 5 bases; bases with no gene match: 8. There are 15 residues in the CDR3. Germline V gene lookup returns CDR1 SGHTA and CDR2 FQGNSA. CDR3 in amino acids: CASSPWTGVGYGYTF. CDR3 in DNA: TGTGCCAGCAGCCCTTGGACAGGGGTTGGCTATGGCTACACCTTC.

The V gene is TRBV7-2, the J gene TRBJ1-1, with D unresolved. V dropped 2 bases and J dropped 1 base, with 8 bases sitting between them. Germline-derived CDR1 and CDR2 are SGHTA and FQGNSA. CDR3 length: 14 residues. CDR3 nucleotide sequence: TGTGCCAGCAGCTTAAATGTCAGGAACACTGAAGCTTTCTTT. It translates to CASSLNVRNTEAFF.

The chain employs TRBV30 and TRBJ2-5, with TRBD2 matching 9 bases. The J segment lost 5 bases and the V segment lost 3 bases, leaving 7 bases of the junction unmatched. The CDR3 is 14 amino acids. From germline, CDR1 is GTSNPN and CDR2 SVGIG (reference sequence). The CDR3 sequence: CAWSWGGRAETQYF. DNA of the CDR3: TGTGCCTGGAGCTGGGGCGGGAGGGCCGAGACCCAGTACTTC.

The CDR3 is CASSYSWREGAYEQYF. The CDR3 DNA follows: TGTGCCAGCAGTTACTCCTGGCGGGAGGGGGCCTACGAGCAGTACTTC. J is TRBJ2-7 and V is TRBV6-6; 9 bases align to TRBD2. With 0 bases clipped from V and 2 bases from J, the junction kept 5 bases outside the gene matches. Germline assignment: CDR1 MNHNY and CDR2 SVGAGI (reference sequence). The CDR3 sequence is 16 residues long.

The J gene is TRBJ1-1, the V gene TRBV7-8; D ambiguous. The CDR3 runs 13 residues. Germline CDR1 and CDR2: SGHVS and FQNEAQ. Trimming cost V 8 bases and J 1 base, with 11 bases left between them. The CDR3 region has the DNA TGTGCCAGCGGCGGACGGGGGAACACTGAAGCTTTCTTT. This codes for CASGGRGNTEAFF.

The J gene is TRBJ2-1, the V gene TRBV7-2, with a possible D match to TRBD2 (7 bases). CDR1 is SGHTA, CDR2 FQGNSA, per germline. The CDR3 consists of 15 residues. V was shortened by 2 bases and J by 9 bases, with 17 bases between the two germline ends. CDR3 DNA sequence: TGTGCCAGCAGCTTATACGGGGGGCAGGGGAGTGAGCAGTTCTTC. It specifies CASSLYGGQGSEQFF.

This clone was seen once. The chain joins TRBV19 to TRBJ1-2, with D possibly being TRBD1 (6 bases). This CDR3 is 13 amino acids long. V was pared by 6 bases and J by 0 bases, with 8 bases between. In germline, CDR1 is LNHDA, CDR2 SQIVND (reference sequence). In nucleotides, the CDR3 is TGTGCCAGTAGAGGACAGCCTAACTATGGCTACACCTTC. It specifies CASRGQPNYGYTF.

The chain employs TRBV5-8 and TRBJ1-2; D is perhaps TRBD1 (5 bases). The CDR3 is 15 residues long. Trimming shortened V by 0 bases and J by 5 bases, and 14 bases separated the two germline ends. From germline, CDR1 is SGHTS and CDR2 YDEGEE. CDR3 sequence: CASSLAGTSVYGYTF. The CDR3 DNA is TGTGCCAGCAGCTTGGCCGGGACTTCTGTATATGGCTACACCTTC.

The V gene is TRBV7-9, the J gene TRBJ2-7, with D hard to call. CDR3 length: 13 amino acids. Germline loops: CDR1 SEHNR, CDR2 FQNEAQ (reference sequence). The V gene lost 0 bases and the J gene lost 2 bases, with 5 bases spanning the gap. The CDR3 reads CASSLAGTYEQYF. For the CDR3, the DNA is TGTGCCAGCAGCTTAGCCGGTACCTACGAGCAGTACTTC.

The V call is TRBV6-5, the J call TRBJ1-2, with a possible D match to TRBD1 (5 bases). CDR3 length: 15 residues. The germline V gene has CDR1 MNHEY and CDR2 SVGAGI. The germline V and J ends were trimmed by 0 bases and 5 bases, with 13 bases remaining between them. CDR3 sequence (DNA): TGTGCCAGCAGTTACTCGGGGGACTCTCATTATGGCTACACCTTC. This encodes CASSYSGDSHYGYTF.

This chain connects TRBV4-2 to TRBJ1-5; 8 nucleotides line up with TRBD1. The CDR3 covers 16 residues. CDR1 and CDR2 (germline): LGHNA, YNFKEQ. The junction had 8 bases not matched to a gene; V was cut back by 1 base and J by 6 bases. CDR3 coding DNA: TGTGCCAGCAGCCAAGTCGGTGGACAGGGTGGTCAGCCCCAGCATTTT. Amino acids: CASSQVGGQGGQPQHF.

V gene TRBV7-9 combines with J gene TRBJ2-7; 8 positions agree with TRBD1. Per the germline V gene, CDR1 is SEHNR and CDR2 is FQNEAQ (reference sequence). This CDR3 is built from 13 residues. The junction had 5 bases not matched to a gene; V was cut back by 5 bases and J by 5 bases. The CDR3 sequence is CASSPRGRDEQYF. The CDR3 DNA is TGTGCCAGCAGCCCCAGGGGGCGGGACGAGCAGTACTTC.

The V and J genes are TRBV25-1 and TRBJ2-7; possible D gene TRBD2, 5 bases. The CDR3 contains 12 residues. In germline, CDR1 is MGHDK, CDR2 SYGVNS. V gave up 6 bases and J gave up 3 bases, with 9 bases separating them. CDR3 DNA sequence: TGTGCCAGCAGGGACTCGGACTACGAGCAGTACTTC. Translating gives CASRDSDYEQYF.

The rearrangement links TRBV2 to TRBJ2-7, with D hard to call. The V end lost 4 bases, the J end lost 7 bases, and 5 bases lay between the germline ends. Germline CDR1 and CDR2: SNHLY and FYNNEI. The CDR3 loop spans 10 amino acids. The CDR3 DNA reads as TGTGCCAGCAGTGGGCTTGAGCAGTACTTC. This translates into CASSGLEQYF.

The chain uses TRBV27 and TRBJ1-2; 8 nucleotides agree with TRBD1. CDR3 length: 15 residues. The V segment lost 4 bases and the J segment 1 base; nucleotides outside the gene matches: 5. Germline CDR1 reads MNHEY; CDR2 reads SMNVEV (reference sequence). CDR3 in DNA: TGTGCCAGCAGTTCCGCAGGGGGCCTTAACTATGGCTACACCTTC. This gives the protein CASSSAGGLNYGYTF.

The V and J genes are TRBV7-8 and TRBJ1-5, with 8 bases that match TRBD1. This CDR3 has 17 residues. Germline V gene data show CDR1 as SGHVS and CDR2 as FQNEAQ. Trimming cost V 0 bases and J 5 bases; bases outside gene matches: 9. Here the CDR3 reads CASSLAEPGQAYQPQHF. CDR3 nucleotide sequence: TGTGCCAGCAGCTTAGCGGAGCCGGGACAGGCTTATCAGCCCCAGCATTTT.